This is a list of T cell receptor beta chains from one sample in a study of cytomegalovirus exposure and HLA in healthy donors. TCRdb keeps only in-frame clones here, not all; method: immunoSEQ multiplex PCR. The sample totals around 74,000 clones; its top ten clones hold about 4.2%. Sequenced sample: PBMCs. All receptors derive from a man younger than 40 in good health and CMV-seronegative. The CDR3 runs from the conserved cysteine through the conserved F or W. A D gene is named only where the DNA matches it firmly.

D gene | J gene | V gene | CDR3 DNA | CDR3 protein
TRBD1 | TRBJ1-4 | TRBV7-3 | TGTGCCAGCAGCATTTCCGGACAGGTGGGGGAAAAACTGTTTTTT | CASSISGQVGEKLFF
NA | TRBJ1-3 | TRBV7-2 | TGTGCCAGCAGCCCGGGAGGGGCCCCCTCTGGAAACACCATATATTTT | CASSPGGAPSGNTIYF
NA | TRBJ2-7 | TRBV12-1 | TGTGCCAGCAGCTTTTTGTCGCCGAGGAGTTCCTACGAGCAGTACTTC | CASSFLSPRSSYEQYF
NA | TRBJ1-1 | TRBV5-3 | TGTGCCAGACAGGGAAGGGGCACTGAAGCTTTCTTT | CARQGRGTEAFF
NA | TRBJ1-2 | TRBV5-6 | TGTGCCAGCAGCTTGGCCCTAGCTAACTATGGCTACACCTTC | CASSLALANYGYTF
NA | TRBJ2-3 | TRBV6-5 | TGTGCCAGCAGTTACTCGGGGCCTAGCGCAGATACGCAGTATTTT | CASSYSGPSADTQYF
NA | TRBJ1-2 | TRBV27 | TGTGCCAGCAGTTTCATAGGACACGGGGGAAACTATGGCTACACCTTC | CASSFIGHGGNYGYTF
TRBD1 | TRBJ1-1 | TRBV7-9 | TGTGCCAGCAGCTCCACGAGGACAGGTTTAAACACTGAAGCTTTCTTT | CASSSTRTGLNTEAFF
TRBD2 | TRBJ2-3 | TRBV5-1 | TGCGCCAGCAGCTTGGATGCTGGCGGGGGGACCACAGATACGCAGTATTTT | CASSLDAGGGTTDTQYF
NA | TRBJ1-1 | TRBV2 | TGTGCCAGCTGGGGGGGGAACACTGAAGCTTTCTTT | CASWGGNTEAFF
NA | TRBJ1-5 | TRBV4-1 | TGCGCCAGCAGCCAACTCGGCATGATCGGGGAATGGGGCAATCAGCCCCAGCATTTT | CASSQLGMIGEWGNQPQHF
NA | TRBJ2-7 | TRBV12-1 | TGTGCCAGCAGCTTTGCGGGGCGGACGGCCGTCTACGAGCAGCACTTC | CASSFAGRTAVYEQHF
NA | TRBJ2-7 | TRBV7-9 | TGTGCCACAAGGAGGGACGCCCCCGAGCAGTACTTC | CATRRDAPEQYF
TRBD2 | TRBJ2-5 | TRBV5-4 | TGTGCCAGCAGCTCCCAACTAGCGGGAGGGGAGACCCAGTACTTC | CASSSQLAGGETQYF
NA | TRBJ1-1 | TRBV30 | TGTGCCTGGAGCGCTCCGTATCAGGGACTGGGGGCTGAAGCTTTCTTT | CAWSAPYQGLGAEAFF
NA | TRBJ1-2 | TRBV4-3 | TGCGCCAGCAGCCCCTTCGGTGCGGGCTATGGCTACACCTTC | CASSPFGAGYGYTF
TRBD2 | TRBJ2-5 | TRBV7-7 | TGTGCTAGCAGCACTAGCGGGGGAGATGGGACCCAGTACTTC | CASSTSGGDGTQYF
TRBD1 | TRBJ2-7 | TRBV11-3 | TGTGCCAGCAGCTCCGAGTGGAGGGACAGGGCTGGCGAGCAGTACTTC | CASSSEWRDRAGEQYF